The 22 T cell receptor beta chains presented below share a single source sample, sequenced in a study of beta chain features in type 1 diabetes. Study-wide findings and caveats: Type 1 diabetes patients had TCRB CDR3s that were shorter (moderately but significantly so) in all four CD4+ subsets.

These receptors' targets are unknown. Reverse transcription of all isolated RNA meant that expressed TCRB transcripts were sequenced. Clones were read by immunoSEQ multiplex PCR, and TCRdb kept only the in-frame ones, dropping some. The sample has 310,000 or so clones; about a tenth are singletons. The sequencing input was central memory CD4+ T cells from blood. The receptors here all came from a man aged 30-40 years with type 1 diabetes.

CDR3 protein: CSALEYSGYTF. The CDR3 coding sequence is TGCAGTGCCCTAGAGTATAGCGGCTACACCTTC. The chain has TRBV20-1 and TRBJ1-2; D not resolved. CDR1 and CDR2 (germline): DFQATT, SNEGSKA (reference sequence). V lost 6 bases and J 8 bases, leaving 13 bases between the germline ends. The CDR3 covers 11 residues.

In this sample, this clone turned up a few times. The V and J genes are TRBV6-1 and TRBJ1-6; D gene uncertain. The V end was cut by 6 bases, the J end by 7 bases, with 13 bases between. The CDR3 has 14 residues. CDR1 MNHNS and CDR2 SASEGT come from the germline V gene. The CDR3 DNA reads TGTGCCAGCAGCCCCGTGAGGGAAAATTCACCCCTCCACTTT. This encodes CASSPVRENSPLHF.

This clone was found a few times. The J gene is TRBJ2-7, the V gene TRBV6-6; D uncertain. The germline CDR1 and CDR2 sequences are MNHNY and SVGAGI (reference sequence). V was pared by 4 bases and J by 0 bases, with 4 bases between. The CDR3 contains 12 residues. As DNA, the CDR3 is TGTGCCAGCAGTTGGCACTCCTACGAGCAGTACTTC. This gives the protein CASSWHSYEQYF.

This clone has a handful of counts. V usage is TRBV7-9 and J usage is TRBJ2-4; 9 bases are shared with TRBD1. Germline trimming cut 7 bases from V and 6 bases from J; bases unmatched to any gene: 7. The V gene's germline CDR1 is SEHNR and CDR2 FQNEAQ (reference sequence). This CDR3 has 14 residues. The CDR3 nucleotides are TGTGCCAGCAATACAGGGGGCGCGGGAAACATTCAGTACTTC. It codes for CASNTGGAGNIQYF.

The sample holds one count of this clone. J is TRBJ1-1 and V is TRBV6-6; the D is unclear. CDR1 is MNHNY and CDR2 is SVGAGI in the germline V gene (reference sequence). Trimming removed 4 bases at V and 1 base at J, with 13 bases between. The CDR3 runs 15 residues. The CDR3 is CASSSLQLRNTEAFF. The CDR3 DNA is TGTGCCAGCAGTTCCCTACAACTTAGGAACACTGAAGCTTTCTTT.

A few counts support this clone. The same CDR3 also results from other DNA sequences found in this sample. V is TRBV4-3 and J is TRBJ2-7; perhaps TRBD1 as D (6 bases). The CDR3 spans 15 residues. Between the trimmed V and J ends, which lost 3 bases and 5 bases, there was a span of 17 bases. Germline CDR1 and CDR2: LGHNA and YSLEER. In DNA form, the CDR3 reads TGCGCCAGCAGCCAGGCCATGACAGGATTCAACGAGCAGTACTTC. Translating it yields CASSQAMTGFNEQYF.

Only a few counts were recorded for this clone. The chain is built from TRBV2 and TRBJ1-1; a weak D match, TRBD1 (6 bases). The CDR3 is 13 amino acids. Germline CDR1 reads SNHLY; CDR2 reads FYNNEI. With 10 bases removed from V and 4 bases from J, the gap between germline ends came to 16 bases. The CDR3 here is CATSRDRTTEAFF. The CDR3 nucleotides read TGTGCCACCTCTCGTGACAGGACCACTGAAGCTTTCTTT.

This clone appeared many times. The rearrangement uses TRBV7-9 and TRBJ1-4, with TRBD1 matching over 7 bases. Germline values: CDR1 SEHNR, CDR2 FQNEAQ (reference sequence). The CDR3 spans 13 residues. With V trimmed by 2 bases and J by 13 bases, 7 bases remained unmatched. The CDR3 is CASSLHGQVVLFF. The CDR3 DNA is TGTGCCAGCAGCTTACACGGACAGGTCGTACTGTTTTTT.

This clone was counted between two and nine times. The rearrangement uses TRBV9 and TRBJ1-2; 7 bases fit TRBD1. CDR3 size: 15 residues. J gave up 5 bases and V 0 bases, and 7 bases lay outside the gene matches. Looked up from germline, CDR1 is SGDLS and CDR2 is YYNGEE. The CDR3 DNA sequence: TGTGCCAGCAGCGTAGAACAGGGGACCTCATATGGCTACACCTTC. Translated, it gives CASSVEQGTSYGYTF. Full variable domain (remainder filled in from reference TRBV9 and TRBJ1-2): DSGVTQTPKHLITATGQRVTLRCSPRSGDLSVYWYQQSLDQGLQFLIQYYNGEERAKGNILERFSAQQFPDLHSELNLSSLELGDSALYFCASSVEQGTSYGYTFGSGTRLTVV.

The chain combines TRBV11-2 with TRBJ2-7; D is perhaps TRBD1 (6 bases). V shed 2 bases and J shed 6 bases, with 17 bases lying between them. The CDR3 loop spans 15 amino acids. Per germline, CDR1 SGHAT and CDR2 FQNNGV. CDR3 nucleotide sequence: TGTGCCAGCAGCTTAAGGCTAAATGTGGGGGCCGAGCAGTACTTC. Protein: CASSLRLNVGAEQYF.

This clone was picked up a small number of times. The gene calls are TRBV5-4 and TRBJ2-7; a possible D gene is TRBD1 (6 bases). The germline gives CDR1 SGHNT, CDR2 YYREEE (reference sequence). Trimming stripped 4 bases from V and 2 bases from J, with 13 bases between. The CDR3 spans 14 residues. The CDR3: CASSVTDRTYEQYF. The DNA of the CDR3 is TGTGCCAGCAGCGTCACGGACAGAACCTACGAGCAGTACTTC. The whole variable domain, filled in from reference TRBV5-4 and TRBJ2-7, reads ETGVTQSPTHLIKTRGQQVTLRCSSQSGHNTVSWYQQALGQGPQFIFQYYREEENGRGNFPPRFSGLQFPNYSSELNVNALELDDSALYLCASSVTDRTYEQYFGPGTRLTVT.

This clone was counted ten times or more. CDR3 loop: CASSLPPRQPQHF. CDR3 coding DNA: TGTGCCAGCAGCTTACCCCCAAGGCAGCCCCAGCATTTT. The rearrangement joins TRBV11-2 to TRBJ1-5, with D uncertain. Germline assignment: CDR1 SGHAT and CDR2 FQNNGV. V gave up 2 bases and J gave up 7 bases, with 9 bases separating them. The length of the CDR3 is 13 residues.

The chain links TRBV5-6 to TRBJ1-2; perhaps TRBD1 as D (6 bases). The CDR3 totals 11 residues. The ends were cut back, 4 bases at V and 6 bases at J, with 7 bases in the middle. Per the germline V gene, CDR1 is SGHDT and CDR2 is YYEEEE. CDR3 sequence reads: CASSHRDGYTF. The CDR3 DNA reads TGTGCCAGCAGCCACAGGGATGGCTACACCTTC.

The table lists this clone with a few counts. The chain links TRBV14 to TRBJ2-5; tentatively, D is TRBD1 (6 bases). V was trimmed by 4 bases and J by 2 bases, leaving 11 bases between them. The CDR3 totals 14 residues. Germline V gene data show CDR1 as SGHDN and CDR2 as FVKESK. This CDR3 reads CASSRDMTQETQYF. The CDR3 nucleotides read TGTGCCAGCAGCCGGGACATGACTCAAGAGACCCAGTACTTC.

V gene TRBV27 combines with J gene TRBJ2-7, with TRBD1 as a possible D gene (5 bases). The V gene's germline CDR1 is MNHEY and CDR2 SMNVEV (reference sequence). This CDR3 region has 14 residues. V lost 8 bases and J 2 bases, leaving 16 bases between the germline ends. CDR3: CASQGRAPAYEQYF. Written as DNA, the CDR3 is TGTGCCAGCCAGGGCAGGGCCCCCGCCTACGAGCAGTACTTC.

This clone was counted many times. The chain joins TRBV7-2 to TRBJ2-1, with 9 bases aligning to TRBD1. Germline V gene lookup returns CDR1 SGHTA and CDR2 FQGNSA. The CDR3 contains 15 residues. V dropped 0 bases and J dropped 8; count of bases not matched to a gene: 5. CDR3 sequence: CASSLAGQGMDEQFF. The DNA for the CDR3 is TGTGCCAGCAGCTTAGCGGGACAGGGAATGGATGAGCAGTTCTTC.

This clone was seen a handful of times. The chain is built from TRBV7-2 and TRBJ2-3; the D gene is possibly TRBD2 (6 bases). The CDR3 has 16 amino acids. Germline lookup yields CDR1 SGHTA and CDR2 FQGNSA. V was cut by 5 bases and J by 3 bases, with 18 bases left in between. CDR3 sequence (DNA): TGTGCCAGCAGCCTAACCCTAGCGCTCGGTACAGATACGCAGTATTTT. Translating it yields CASSLTLALGTDTQYF.

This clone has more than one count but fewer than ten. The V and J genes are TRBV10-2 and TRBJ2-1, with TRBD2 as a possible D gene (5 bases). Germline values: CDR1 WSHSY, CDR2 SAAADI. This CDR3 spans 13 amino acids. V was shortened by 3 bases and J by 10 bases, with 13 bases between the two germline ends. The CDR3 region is CASSESGLTEQFF. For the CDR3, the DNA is TGCGCCAGCAGTGAAAGCGGACTTACCGAGCAGTTCTTC.

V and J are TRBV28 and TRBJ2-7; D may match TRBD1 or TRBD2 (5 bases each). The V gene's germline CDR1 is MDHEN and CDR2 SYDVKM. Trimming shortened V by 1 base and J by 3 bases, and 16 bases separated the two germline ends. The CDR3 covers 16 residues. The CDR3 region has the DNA TGTGCCAGCAGTTTATTAGGACACAGAGGGGACTACGAGCAGTACTTC. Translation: CASSLLGHRGDYEQYF.

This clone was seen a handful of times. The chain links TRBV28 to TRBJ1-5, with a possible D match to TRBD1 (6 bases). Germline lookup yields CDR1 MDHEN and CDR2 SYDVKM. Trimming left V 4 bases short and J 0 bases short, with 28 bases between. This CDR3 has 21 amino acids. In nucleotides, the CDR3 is TGTGCCAGCAGTTCGCCGGGGTGGACAGCTGTGACCGAGTATAGCAATCAGCCCCAGCATTTT. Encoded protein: CASSSPGWTAVTEYSNQPQHF.

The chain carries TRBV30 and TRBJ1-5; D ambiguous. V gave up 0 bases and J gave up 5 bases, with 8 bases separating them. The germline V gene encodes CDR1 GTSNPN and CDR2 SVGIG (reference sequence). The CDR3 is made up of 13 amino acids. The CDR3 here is CAWSVNGDQPQHF. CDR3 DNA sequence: TGTGCCTGGAGTGTAAATGGGGATCAGCCCCAGCATTTT.

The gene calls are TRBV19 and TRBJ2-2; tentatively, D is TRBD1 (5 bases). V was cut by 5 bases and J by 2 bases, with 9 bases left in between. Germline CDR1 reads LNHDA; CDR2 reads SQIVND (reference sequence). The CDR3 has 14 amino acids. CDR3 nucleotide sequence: TGTGCCAGTAGTCAACAGGAAAACACCGGGGAGCTGTTTTTT. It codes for CASSQQENTGELFF.